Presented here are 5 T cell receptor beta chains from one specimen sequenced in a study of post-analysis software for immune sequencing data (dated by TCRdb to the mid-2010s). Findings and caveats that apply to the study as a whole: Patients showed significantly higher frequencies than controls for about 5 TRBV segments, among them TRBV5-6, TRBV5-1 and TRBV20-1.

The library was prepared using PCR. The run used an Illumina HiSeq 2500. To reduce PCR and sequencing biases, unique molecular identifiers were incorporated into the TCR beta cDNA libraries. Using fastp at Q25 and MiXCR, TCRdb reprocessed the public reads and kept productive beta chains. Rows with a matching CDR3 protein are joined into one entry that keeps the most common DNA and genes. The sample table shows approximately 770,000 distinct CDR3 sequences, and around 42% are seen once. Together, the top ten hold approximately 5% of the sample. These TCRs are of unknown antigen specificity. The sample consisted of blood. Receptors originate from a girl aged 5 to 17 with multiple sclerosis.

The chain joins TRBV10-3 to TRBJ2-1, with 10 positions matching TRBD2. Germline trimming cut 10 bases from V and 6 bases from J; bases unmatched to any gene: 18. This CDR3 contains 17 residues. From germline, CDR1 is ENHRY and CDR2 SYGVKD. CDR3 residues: CATLGSSGSFSGNEQFF. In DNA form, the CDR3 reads TGTGCCACGCTCGGCTCTAGCGGGAGTTTTTCGGGCAATGAGCAGTTCTTC.

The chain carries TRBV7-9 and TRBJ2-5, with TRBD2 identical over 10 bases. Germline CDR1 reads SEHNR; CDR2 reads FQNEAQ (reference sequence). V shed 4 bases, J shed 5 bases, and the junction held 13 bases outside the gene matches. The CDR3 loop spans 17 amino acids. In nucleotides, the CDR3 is TGTGCCAGCAGCTGGAGGACTAGCGGTCGAGGGGTGGAGACCCAGTACTTC. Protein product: CASSWRTSGRGVETQYF.

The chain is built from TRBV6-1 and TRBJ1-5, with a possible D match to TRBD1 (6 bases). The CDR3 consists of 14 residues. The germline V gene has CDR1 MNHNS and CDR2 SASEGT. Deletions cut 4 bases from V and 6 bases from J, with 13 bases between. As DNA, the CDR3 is TGTGCCAGCAGTGCCACAGGGAAGGGTCAGCCCCAGCATTTT. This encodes CASSATGKGQPQHF.

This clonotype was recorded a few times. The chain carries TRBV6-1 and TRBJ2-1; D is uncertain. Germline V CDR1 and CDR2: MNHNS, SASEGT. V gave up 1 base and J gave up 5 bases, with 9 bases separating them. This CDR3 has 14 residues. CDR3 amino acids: CASSEVRLNNEQFF. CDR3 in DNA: TGTGCCAGCAGTGAAGTGCGACTTAACAATGAGCAGTTCTTC.

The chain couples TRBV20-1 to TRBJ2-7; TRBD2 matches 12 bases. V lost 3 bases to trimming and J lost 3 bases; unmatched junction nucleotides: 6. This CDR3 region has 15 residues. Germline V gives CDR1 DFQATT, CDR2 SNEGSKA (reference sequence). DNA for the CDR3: TGCAGTGCTAGGGCGACTAGCGGGAGCGTCTACGAGCAGTACTTC. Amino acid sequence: CSARATSGSVYEQYF.